This TCR beta chain was captured in a study of T cell responses to AZD1222 COVID-19 vaccine. Clones were read by immunoSEQ multiplex PCR, and TCRdb kept only the in-frame ones, dropping some. The repertoire holds about 140,000 clones, with 90% as singletons. Study results and limitations: Repertoire sampling happened only post peak T cell response.

The CDR3 extends over 13 amino acids. Looked up from germline, CDR1 is SSHAT and CDR2 is FNYEAQ (reference sequence). Regarding this clone: The antigen is undetermined.

This sample comprised peripheral blood, obtained on day 0 of AZD1222 vaccination. The gene calls are TRBV7-7 and TRBJ2-2, with D hard to call. This receptor was identified in an adult in good health. In DNA form, the CDR3 reads TGTGCTAGCCCCGGGTCGAACACCGGGGAGCTGTTTTTT. This sequence encodes CASPGSNTGELFF.